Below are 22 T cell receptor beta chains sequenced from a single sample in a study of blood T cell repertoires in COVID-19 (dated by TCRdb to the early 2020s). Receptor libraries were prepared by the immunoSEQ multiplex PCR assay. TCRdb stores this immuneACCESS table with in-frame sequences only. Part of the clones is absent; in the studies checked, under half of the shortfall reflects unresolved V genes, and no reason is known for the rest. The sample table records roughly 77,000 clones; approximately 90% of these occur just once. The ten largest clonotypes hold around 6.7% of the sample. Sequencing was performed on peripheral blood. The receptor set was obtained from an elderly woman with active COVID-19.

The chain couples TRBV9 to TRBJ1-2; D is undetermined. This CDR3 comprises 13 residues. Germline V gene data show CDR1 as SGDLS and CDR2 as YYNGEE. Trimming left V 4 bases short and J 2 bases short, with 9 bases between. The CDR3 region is CASSPPGNYGYTF. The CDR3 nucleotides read TGTGCCAGCAGCCCTCCGGGAAACTATGGCTACACCTTC.

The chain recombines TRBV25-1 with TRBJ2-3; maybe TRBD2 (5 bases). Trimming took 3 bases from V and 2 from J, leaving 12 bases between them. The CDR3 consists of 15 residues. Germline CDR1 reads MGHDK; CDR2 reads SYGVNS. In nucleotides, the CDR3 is TGTGCCAGCAGTGACGGCAGGACTTACACAGATACGCAGTATTTT. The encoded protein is CASSDGRTYTDTQYF. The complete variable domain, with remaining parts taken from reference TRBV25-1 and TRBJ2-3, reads EADIYQTPRYLVIGTGKKITLECSQTMGHDKMYWYQQDPGMELHLIHYSYGVNSTEKGDLSSESTVSRIRTEHFPLTLESARPSHTSQYLCASSDGRTYTDTQYFGPGTRLTVL.

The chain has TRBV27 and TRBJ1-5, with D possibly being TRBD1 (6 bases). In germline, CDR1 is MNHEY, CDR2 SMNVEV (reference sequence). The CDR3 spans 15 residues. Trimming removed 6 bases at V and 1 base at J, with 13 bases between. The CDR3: CASRVQGKSNQPQHF. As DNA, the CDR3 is TGTGCCAGCAGGGTCCAGGGGAAGAGCAATCAGCCCCAGCATTTT.

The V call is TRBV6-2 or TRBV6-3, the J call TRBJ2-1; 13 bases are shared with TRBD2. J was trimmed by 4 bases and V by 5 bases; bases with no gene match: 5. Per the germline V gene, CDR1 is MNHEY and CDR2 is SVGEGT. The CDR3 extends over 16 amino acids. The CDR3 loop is CASSDRTSGSYNEQFF. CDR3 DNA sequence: TGTGCCAGCAGTGACAGGACTAGCGGGAGTTACAATGAGCAGTTCTTC.

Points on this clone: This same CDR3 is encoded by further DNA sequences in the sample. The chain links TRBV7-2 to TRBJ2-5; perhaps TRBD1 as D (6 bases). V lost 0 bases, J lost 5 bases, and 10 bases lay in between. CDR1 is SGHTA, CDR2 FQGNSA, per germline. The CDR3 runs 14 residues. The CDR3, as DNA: TGTGCCAGCAGCTTAGCGGGGGCTCGGGAGACCCAGTACTTC. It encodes CASSLAGARETQYF.

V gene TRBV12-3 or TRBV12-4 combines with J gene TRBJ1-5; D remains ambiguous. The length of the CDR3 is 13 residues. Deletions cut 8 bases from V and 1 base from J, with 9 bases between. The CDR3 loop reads CASATESNQPQHF. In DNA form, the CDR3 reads TGTGCCAGCGCCACGGAGAGCAATCAGCCCCAGCATTTT.

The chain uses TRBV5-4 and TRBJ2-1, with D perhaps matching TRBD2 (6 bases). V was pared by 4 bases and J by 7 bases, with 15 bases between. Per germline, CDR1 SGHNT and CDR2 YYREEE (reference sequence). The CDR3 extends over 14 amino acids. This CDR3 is CASSGRERSNEQFF. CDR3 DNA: TGTGCCAGCAGCGGACGGGAGAGGAGTAATGAGCAGTTCTTC.

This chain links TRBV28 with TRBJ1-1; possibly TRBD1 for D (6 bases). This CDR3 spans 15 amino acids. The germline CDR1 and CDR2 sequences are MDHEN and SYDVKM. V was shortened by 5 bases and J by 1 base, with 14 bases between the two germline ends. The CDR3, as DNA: TGTGCCAGCAGTCCCACCCACAGGGCGAACACTGAAGCTTTCTTT. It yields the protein CASSPTHRANTEAFF. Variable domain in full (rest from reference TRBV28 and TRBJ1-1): DVKVTQSSRYLVKRTGEKVFLECVQDMDHENMFWYRQDPGLGLRLIYFSYDVKMKEKGDIPEGYSVSREKKERFSLILESASTNQTSMYLCASSPTHRANTEAFFGQGTRLTVV.

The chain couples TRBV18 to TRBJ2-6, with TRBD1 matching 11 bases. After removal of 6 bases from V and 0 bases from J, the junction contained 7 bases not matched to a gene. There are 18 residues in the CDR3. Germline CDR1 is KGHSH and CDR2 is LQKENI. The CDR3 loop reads CASSPRTGGYSGANVLTF. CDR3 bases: TGTGCCAGCTCCCCTAGGACAGGGGGCTACTCTGGGGCCAACGTCCTGACTTTC.

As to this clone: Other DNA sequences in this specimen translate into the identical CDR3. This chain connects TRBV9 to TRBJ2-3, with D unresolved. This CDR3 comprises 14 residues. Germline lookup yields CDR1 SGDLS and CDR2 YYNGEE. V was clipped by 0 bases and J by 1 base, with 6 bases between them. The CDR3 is CASSVGRGTDTQYF. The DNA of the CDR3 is TGTGCCAGCAGCGTAGGTCGCGGCACAGATACGCAGTATTTT. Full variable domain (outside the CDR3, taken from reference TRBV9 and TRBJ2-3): DSGVTQTPKHLITATGQRVTLRCSPRSGDLSVYWYQQSLDQGLQFLIQYYNGEERAKGNILERFSAQQFPDLHSELNLSSLELGDSALYFCASSVGRGTDTQYFGPGTRLTVL.

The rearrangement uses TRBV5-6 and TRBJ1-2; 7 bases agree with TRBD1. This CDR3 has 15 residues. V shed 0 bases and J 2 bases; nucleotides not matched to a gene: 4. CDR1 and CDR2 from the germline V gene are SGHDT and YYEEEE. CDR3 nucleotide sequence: TGTGCCAGCAGCTTGGGGACAGGCATCAACTATGGCTACACCTTC. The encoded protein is CASSLGTGINYGYTF.

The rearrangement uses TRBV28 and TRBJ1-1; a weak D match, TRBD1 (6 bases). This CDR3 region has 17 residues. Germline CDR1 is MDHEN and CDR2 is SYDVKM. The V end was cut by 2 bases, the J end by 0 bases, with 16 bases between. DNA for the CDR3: TGTGCCAGCAGTTTAGGGGGGGCTCCTACTATGAACACTGAAGCTTTCTTT. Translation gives CASSLGGAPTMNTEAFF. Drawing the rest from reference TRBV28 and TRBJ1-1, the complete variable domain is DVKVTQSSRYLVKRTGEKVFLECVQDMDHENMFWYRQDPGLGLRLIYFSYDVKMKEKGDIPEGYSVSREKKERFSLILESASTNQTSMYLCASSLGGAPTMNTEAFFGQGTRLTVV.

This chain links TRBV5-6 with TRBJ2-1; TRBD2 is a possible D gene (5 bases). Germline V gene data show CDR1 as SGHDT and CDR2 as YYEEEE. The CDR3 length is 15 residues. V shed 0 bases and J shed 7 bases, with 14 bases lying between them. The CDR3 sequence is CASSLDYRTGNEQFF. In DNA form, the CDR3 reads TGTGCCAGCAGCTTGGACTACCGGACGGGGAATGAGCAGTTCTTC.

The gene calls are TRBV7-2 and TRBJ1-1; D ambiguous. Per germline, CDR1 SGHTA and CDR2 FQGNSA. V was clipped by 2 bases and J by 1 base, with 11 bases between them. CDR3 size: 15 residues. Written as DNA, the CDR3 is TGTGCCAGCAGCTTATCTGCTGGTAGGAACACTGAAGCTTTCTTT. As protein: CASSLSAGRNTEAFF.

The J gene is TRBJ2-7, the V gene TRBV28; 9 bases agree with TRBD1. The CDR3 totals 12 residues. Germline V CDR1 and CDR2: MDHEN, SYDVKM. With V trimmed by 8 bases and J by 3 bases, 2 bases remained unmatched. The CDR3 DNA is TGTGCCAGCGAGACAGGGGGCTACGAGCAGTACTTC. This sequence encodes CASETGGYEQYF. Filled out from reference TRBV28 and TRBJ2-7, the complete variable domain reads DVKVTQSSRYLVKRTGEKVFLECVQDMDHENMFWYRQDPGLGLRLIYFSYDVKMKEKGDIPEGYSVSREKKERFSLILESASTNQTSMYLCASETGGYEQYFGPGTRLTVT.

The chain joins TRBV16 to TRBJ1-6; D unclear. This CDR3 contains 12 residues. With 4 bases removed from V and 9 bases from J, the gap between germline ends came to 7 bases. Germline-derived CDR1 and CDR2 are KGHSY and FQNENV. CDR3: CASSLPLSPLHF. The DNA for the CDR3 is TGTGCCAGCAGCCTACCACTTTCACCCCTCCACTTT.

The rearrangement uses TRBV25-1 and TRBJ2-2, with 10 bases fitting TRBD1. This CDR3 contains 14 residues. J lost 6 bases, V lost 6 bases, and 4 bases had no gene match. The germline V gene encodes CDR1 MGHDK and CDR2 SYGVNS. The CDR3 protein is CASRGQGLAGELFF. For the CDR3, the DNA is TGTGCCAGCAGGGGACAGGGGTTGGCCGGGGAGCTGTTTTTT.

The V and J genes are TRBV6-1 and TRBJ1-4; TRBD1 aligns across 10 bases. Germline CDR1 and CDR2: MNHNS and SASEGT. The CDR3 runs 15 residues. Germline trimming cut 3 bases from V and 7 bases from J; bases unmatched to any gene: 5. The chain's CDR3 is CASSDRQGAVEKLFF. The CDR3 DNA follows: TGTGCCAGCAGTGACAGACAGGGGGCCGTTGAAAAACTGTTTTTT.

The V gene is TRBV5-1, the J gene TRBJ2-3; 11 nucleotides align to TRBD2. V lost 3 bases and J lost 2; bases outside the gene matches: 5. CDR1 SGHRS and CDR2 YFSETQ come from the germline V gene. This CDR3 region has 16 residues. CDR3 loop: CASSYRLAGITDTQYF. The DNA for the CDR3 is TGCGCCAGCAGCTACCGACTAGCGGGAATCACAGATACGCAGTATTTT.

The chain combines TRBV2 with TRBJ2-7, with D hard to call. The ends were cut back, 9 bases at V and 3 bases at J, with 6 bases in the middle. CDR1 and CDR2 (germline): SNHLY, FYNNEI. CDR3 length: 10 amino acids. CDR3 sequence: CASYFYEQYF. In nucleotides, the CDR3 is TGTGCCAGTTATTTCTACGAGCAGTACTTC.

This CDR3 reads CASSLLVLADEQYF. DNA of the CDR3: TGCGCCAGCAGCTTGTTGGTACTAGCGGACGAGCAGTACTTC. This chain links TRBV5-1 with TRBJ2-7, with 8 bases aligning to TRBD2. The CDR3 totals 14 residues. The junction had 5 bases not matched to a gene; V was cut back by 1 base and J by 5 bases. Germline V gene lookup returns CDR1 SGHRS and CDR2 YFSETQ.

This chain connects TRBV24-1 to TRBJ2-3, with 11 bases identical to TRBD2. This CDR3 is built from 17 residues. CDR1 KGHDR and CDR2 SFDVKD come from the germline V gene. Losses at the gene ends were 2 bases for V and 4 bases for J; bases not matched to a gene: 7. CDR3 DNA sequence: TGTGCCACCAGTGATTCTACTAGCGGGGGCCGTCCAGATACGCAGTATTTT. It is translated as CATSDSTSGGRPDTQYF.